Shown below are 15 T cell receptor beta chains from a single sample sequenced in a study of CD8 T cells in Susac syndrome. Reverse transcription of 0.5 to 1 ug RNA was performed with random hexamers. Via MiXCR, TCRdb re-called the immunoSEQ multiplex PCR reads, giving one row per CDR3 protein. This sample has approximately 160,000 distinct CDR3 sequences; about 96% occur once, and the top ten carry around 0.12%. Sample: CD4+ T cells from PBMCs. The receptors were sampled from a human donor with Susac syndrome.

This clonotype was found once. J is TRBJ2-1 and V is TRBV29-1, with D perhaps matching TRBD2 (6 bases). CDR1 is SQVTM and CDR2 is ANQGSEA in the germline V gene. The CDR3 consists of 14 residues. Trimming took 5 bases from V and 6 from J, leaving 17 bases between them. The CDR3 region has the DNA TGCAGCGTTCGGCGCGGGATATTAGGCAATGAGCAGTTCTTC. Its translation is CSVRRGILGNEQFF.

The rearrangement uses TRBV25-1 and TRBJ1-2; 8 positions match TRBD1. Germline loops: CDR1 MGHDK, CDR2 SYGVNS. This CDR3 contains 13 residues. J lost 5 bases, V lost 4 bases, and 3 bases had no gene match. CDR3 sequence reads: CASSAGQGYGYTF. As DNA, the CDR3 is TGTGCCAGCAGTGCTGGACAGGGTTATGGCTACACCTTC.

The rearrangement uses TRBV14 and TRBJ2-7, with D possibly matching TRBD2 (5 bases). There are 13 residues in the CDR3. The ends were cut back, 1 base at V and 6 bases at J, with 10 bases in the middle. Germline loops: CDR1 SGHDN, CDR2 FVKESK. The CDR3 reads CASSQVRRAEQYF. CDR3 DNA sequence: TGTGCCAGCAGCCAAGTAAGGCGGGCCGAGCAGTACTTC.

This chain's CDR3 is CASSPLGLASYEQYF. CDR3 DNA: TGTGCCAGCAGTCCCCTGGGACTCGCCTCCTACGAGCAGTACTTC. The gene calls are TRBV27 and TRBJ2-7; maybe TRBD2 (6 bases). V gave up 5 bases and J gave up 0 bases, with 14 bases separating them. The CDR3 is made up of 15 amino acids. Germline loops: CDR1 MNHEY, CDR2 SMNVEV (reference sequence).

The J gene is TRBJ2-5, the V gene TRBV9; 11 bases are shared with TRBD2. From germline, CDR1 is SGDLS and CDR2 YYNGEE. This CDR3 has 17 amino acids. J gave up 1 base and V 0 bases, and 5 bases lay outside the gene matches. CDR3 nucleotides: TGTGCCAGCAGCGTAGGCTTGCTAGCGGGAGGCCAAGAGACCCAGTACTTC. Translation gives CASSVGLLAGGQETQYF.

The gene calls are TRBV5-1 and TRBJ2-1, with D unclear. The germline CDR1 and CDR2 sequences are SGHRS and YFSETQ. The CDR3 is 15 residues long. The V end was cut by 0 bases, the J end by 0 bases, with 7 bases between. CDR3 loop: CASSLDQSSYNEQFF. For the CDR3, the DNA is TGCGCCAGCAGCTTGGATCAGAGCTCCTACAATGAGCAGTTCTTC.

The chain combines TRBV10-3 with TRBJ1-2, with D possibly matching TRBD1 (6 bases). Germline V gene lookup returns CDR1 ENHRY and CDR2 SYGVKD. The germline V and J ends were trimmed by 10 bases and 0 bases, with 12 bases remaining between them. This CDR3 is built from 13 residues. In nucleotides, the CDR3 is TGTGCCACCAACAGGGACGCTAACTATGGCTACACCTTC. It translates to CATNRDANYGYTF.

This chain uses TRBV15 with TRBJ1-6; D unresolved. The germline V gene has CDR1 LNHNV and CDR2 YYDKDF (reference sequence). Trimming stripped 0 bases from V and 14 bases from J, with 14 bases between. The CDR3 spans 14 residues. CDR3 nucleotide sequence: TGTGCCACCAGCAGAGATCTTCGGCTCGCGACCCTCCACTTT. Its translation: CATSRDLRLATLHF. Complete variable domain (other parts from reference TRBV15 and TRBJ1-6): DAMVIQNPRYQVTQFGKPVTLSCSQTLNHNVMYWYQQKSSQAPKLLFHYYDKDFNNEADTPDNFQSRRPNTSFCFLDIRSPGLGDTAMYLCATSRDLRLATLHFGNGTRLTVT.

The chain uses TRBV7-9 and TRBJ2-2; a possible D gene is TRBD2 (6 bases). The V end lost 7 bases, the J end lost 6 bases, and 21 bases lay between the germline ends. Per the germline V gene, CDR1 is SEHNR and CDR2 is FQNEAQ (reference sequence). This CDR3 has 16 residues. In nucleotides, the CDR3 is TGTGCCAGCACCCCTCCGGGGACTCAACGTCCCGGGGAGCTGTTTTTT. Its protein product is CASTPPGTQRPGELFF.

The chain is built from TRBV5-4 and TRBJ1-2, with unresolved D. Trimming removed 3 bases from V and 8 bases from J, with 20 bases in between. The germline gives CDR1 SGHNT, CDR2 YYREEE (reference sequence). The CDR3 contains 15 residues. CDR3 nucleotide sequence: TGTGCCAGCAGCTCCCCTATGACAACTTTAGTAGGCTACACCTTC. Translation gives CASSSPMTTLVGYTF.

V and J are TRBV3-1 and TRBJ2-2, with D unclear. The CDR3 sequence is 17 residues long. Germline V gene sequence: CDR1 LGHDT, CDR2 YNNKEL (reference sequence). Trimming pared 4 bases from V and 0 bases from J, leaving 15 bases between. The CDR3 coding sequence is TGTGCCAGCAGCCCGTCGTTGAGGAATCCGAACACCGGGGAGCTGTTTTTT. This codes for CASSPSLRNPNTGELFF.

V and J are TRBV12-5 and TRBJ2-7; weak D call: TRBD2 (5 bases). This CDR3 region has 11 residues. The ends were cut back, 10 bases at V and 3 bases at J, with 10 bases in the middle. Germline loops: CDR1 LGHNT, CDR2 FRNRAP. Here the CDR3 DNA reads TGTGCTATTGCGAGGGTCTACGAGCAGTACGTC. This translates into CAIARVYEQYV.

The V and J genes are TRBV9 and TRBJ2-1; D is possibly TRBD1 (6 bases). The V gene lost 0 bases and the J gene lost 9 bases, with 13 bases spanning the gap. Germline CDR1 reads SGDLS; CDR2 reads YYNGEE. The CDR3 totals 14 residues. The CDR3 region is CASSVESGVGEQFF. The CDR3 DNA is TGTGCCAGCAGCGTAGAATCAGGGGTCGGTGAGCAGTTCTTC.

The genes are TRBV5-1 and TRBJ2-3; the D is unclear. Germline V lookup: CDR1 SGHRS, CDR2 YFSETQ. Deletions cut 1 base from V and 4 bases from J, with 13 bases between. CDR3 size: 15 residues. The CDR3 loop is CASSLSQPWADTQYF. CDR3 DNA: TGCGCCAGCAGCTTGAGCCAGCCCTGGGCAGATACGCAGTATTTT.

The V gene is TRBV18, the J gene TRBJ1-1; a weak D match, TRBD1 (5 bases). V lost 6 bases to trimming and J lost 3 bases, with 14 bases between them. Looked up from germline, CDR1 is KGHSH and CDR2 is LQKENI. The CDR3 runs 14 residues. The CDR3 is CASSGTVGDTEAFF. Here the CDR3 DNA reads TGTGCCAGCTCCGGAACAGTGGGGGACACTGAAGCTTTCTTT. The complete variable domain, with remaining parts taken from reference TRBV18 and TRBJ1-1, reads NAGVMQNPRHLVRRRGQEARLRCSPMKGHSHVYWYRQLPEEGLKFMVYLQKENIIDESGMPKERFSAEFPKEGPSILRIQQVVRGDSAAYFCASSGTVGDTEAFFGQGTRLTVV.